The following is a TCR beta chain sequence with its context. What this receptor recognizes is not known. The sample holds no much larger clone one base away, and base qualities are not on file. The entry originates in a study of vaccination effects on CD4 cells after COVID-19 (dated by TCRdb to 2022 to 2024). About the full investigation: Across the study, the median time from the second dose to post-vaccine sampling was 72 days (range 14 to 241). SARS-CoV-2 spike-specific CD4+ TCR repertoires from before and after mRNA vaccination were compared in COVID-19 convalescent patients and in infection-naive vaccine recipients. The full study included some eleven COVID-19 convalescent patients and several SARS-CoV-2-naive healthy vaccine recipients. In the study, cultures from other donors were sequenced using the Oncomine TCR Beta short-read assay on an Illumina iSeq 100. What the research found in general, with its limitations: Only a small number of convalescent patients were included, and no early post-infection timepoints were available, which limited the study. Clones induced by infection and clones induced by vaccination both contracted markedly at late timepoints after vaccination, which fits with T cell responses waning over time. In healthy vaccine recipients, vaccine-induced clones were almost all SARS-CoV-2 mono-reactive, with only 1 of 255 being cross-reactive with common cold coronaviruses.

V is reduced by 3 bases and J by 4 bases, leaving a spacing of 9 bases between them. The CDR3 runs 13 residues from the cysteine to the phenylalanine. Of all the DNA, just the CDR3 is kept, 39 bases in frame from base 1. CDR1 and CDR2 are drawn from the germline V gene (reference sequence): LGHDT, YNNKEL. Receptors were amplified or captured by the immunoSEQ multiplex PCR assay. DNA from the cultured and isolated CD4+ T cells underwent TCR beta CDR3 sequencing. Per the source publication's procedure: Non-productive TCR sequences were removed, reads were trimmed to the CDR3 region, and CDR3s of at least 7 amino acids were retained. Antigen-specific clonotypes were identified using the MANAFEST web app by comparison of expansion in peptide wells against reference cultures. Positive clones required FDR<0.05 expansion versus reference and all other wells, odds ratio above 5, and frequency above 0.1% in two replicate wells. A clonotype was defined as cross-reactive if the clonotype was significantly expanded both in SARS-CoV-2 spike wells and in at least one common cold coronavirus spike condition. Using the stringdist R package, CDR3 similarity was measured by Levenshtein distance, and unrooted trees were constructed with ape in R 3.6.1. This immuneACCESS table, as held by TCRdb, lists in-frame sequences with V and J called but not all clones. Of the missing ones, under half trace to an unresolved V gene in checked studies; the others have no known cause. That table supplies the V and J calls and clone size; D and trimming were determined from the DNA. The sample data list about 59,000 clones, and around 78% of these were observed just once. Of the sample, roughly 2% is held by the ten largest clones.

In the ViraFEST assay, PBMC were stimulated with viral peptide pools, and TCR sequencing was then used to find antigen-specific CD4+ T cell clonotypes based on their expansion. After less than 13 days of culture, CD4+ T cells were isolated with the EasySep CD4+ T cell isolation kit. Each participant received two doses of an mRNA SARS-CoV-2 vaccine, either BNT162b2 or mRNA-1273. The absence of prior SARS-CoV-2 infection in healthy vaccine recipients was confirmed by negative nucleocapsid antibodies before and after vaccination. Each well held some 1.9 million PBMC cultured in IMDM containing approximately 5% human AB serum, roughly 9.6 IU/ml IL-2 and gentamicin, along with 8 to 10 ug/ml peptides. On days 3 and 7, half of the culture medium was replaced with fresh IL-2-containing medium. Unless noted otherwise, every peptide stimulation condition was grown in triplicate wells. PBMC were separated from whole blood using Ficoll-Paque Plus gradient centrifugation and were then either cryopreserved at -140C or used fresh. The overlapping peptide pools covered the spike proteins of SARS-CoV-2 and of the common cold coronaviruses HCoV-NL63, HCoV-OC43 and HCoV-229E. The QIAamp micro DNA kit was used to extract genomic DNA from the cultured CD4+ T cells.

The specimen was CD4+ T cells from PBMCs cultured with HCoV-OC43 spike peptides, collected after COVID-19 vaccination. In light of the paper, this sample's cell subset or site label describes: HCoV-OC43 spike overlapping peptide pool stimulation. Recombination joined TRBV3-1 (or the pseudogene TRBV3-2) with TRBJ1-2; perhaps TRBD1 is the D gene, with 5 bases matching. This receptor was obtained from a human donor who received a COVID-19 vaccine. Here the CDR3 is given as CASSHRDGYGYTF. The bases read TGTGCCAGCAGCCACCGGGACGGCTATGGCTACACCTTC.